The 22 T cell receptor beta chains reported below all come from one sample, sequenced in a study of cytomegalovirus exposure and HLA in healthy donors. PCR was performed using 60 Vbeta and 13 Jbeta primers. The method was immunoSEQ multiplex PCR; TCRdb's version includes in-frame clones alone and lacks a portion of them. The sample holds over 150,000 clones, 60% to 85% seen once. The sample comprised PBMCs. These receptors all come from a male donor in good health and CMV-seropositive.

CDR3 bases: TGCAGCGTGGCACTGACAGGGGCAACTAATGAAAAACTGTTTTTT. This translates into CSVALTGATNEKLFF. The genes are TRBV29-1 and TRBJ1-4; 8 positions agree with TRBD1. The germline CDR1 and CDR2 sequences are SQVTM and ANQGSEA. The CDR3 is 15 amino acids. The V gene end was trimmed by 6 bases and the J gene end by 0 bases; junction bases not matched to a gene: 6.

The CDR3 region is CASSYGGGLKLFF. The CDR3, as DNA: TGTGCCAGCAGTTACGGTGGGGGCCTAAAACTGTTTTTT. This chain connects TRBV6-5 to TRBJ1-4; TRBD1 might be the D (6 bases). V was pared by 2 bases and J by 10 bases, with 11 bases between. The CDR3 is 13 residues long. Germline CDR1 is MNHEY and CDR2 is SVGAGI.

The V and J genes are TRBV5-4 and TRBJ2-5; 7 nucleotides agree with TRBD1. Trimming cost V 6 bases and J 4 bases; bases outside gene matches: 9. This CDR3 contains 14 residues. Per germline, CDR1 SGHNT and CDR2 YYREEE (reference sequence). The CDR3 is CASTQQGYRETQYF. CDR3 DNA: TGTGCCAGCACCCAACAGGGGTATAGAGAGACCCAGTACTTC.

The J gene is TRBJ2-2, the V gene TRBV7-9; 11 bases match TRBD1. V shed 5 bases, J shed 5 bases, and the junction held 4 bases outside the gene matches. Per germline, CDR1 SEHNR and CDR2 FQNEAQ (reference sequence). The CDR3 is made up of 15 amino acids. DNA for the CDR3: TGTGCCAGCAGCCACGGACAGGGGGCTACCGGGGAGCTGTTTTTT. It translates to CASSHGQGATGELFF.

V is TRBV4-1 and J is TRBJ1-6; D ambiguous. CDR3 length: 16 amino acids. The V gene's germline CDR1 is MGHRA and CDR2 YSYEKL. Trimming cost V 2 bases and J 9 bases, with 17 bases left between them. The CDR3 DNA reads as TGCGCCAGCAGCCAAAGAGACTACTTCCGGGGTTCACCCCTCCACTTT. It is translated as CASSQRDYFRGSPLHF.

Written as DNA, the CDR3 is TGTGCTAGTGGTTTGGGACAGTTAAACCGTCAAGAGACCCAGTACTTC. Translation gives CASGLGQLNRQETQYF. The chain recombines TRBV12-5 with TRBJ2-5, with D tentatively TRBD1 (5 bases). The germline V and J ends were trimmed by 1 base and 2 bases, with 14 bases remaining between them. This CDR3 is 16 amino acids long. Germline-derived CDR1 and CDR2 are LGHNT and FRNRAP. The variable domain in full, completed from reference TRBV12-5 and TRBJ2-5, reads DARVTQTPRHKVTEMGQEVTMRCQPILGHNTVFWYRQTMMQGLELLAYFRNRAPLDDSGMPKDRFSAEMPDATLATLKIQPSEPRDSAVYFCASGLGQLNRQETQYFGPGTRLLVL.

This clone is a singleton in its sample. The rearrangement uses TRBV15 and TRBJ1-6; possible D gene TRBD1, 5 bases. CDR1 is LNHNV and CDR2 is YYDKDF in the germline V gene (reference sequence). The CDR3 contains 14 residues. Trimming took off 1 base at V and 10 bases at J, with 11 bases between the two ends. The CDR3, as DNA: TGTGCCACCAGCAGAGCCTTGACAGACTCACCCCTCCACTTT. It codes for CATSRALTDSPLHF. The complete variable domain, with remaining parts taken from reference TRBV15 and TRBJ1-6, reads DAMVIQNPRYQVTQFGKPVTLSCSQTLNHNVMYWYQQKSSQAPKLLFHYYDKDFNNEADTPDNFQSRRPNTSFCFLDIRSPGLGDTAMYLCATSRALTDSPLHFGNGTRLTVT.

In its sample, this clone was seen once. Other DNA sequences of this sample code for an identical CDR3. The J gene is TRBJ2-1, the V gene TRBV5-1; 8 bases fit TRBD1. This CDR3 spans 15 amino acids. Germline loops: CDR1 SGHRS, CDR2 YFSETQ. Trimming removed 0 bases from V and 3 bases from J; junction bases left unmatched: 2. The CDR3 protein is CASSLGQGSYNEQFF. In DNA form, the CDR3 reads TGCGCCAGCAGCTTGGGACAGGGGAGCTACAATGAGCAGTTCTTC.

The V gene is TRBV9, the J gene TRBJ2-6; possibly TRBD1 for D (6 bases). The V and J ends lost 3 bases and 0 bases respectively, with 19 bases between them. The CDR3 totals 19 residues. CDR1 SGDLS and CDR2 YYNGEE come from the germline V gene. In DNA, the CDR3 is TGTGCCAGCAGCGCCCCGGCCGGGACAAGCCTCTCTGGGGCCAACGTCCTGACTTTC. Translating it yields CASSAPAGTSLSGANVLTF.

With regard to this clone: The junction shows a germline mismatch at one end, possibly a read error. This chain connects TRBV7-9 to TRBJ2-5; 7 bases line up with TRBD2. The CDR3 is 17 amino acids. Germline V gene lookup returns CDR1 SEHNR and CDR2 FQNEAQ (reference sequence). The CDR3 DNA is TGTTCCAGCAGCTCCCTGGGGGAGGGAGGGCAGCGCGAGACCCAGTACTTC. Amino acids: CSSSSLGEGGQRETQYF.

The chain links TRBV19 to TRBJ1-1, with a weak D call TRBD1 (6 bases). V shed 6 bases and J shed 8 bases, with 16 bases lying between them. The CDR3 runs to 13 residues. Germline CDR1 is LNHDA and CDR2 is SQIVND (reference sequence). The CDR3 here is CASSPGEASEAFF. The CDR3 nucleotides read TGTGCCAGTAGCCCAGGGGAAGCATCCGAAGCTTTCTTT.

The gene calls are TRBV11-2 and TRBJ2-3; TRBD2 agrees at 8 bases. The trim removed 3 bases at V and 2 bases at J, leaving 4 bases unmatched. Germline lookup yields CDR1 SGHAT and CDR2 FQNNGV. The CDR3 consists of 15 residues. The DNA of the CDR3 is TGTGCCAGCAGCTTTCGGGGGGGCAACACAGATACGCAGTATTTT. Protein product: CASSFRGGNTDTQYF.

The V call is TRBV7-2, the J call TRBJ2-7; 9 nucleotides line up with TRBD1. V gave up 1 base and J gave up 2 bases; unmatched junction bases: 6. This CDR3 spans 16 amino acids. The germline V gene encodes CDR1 SGHTA and CDR2 FQGNSA. The CDR3 coding sequence is TGTGCCAGCAGCTTAGGGGGGGGGACAGGGACCTACGAGCAGTACTTC. Residues: CASSLGGGTGTYEQYF.

The gene calls are TRBV9 and TRBJ2-2, with a weak D call TRBD2 (6 bases). The V gene's germline CDR1 is SGDLS and CDR2 YYNGEE. The ends were cut back, 0 bases at V and 5 bases at J, with 14 bases in the middle. This CDR3 has 16 residues. This CDR3 reads CASSVGVTRGTGELFF. As DNA, the CDR3 is TGTGCCAGCAGCGTAGGAGTGACTAGGGGAACCGGGGAGCTGTTTTTT.

The rearrangement uses TRBV19 and TRBJ1-5; D is possibly TRBD1 (5 bases). This CDR3 comprises 18 residues. The germline gives CDR1 LNHDA, CDR2 SQIVND (reference sequence). The V gene lost 4 bases and the J gene lost 6 bases, with 25 bases spanning the gap. CDR3 sequence: CASSKGWGEGARVQPQHF. As DNA, the CDR3 is TGTGCCAGTAGTAAGGGCTGGGGGGAAGGGGCGCGGGTTCAGCCCCAGCATTTT.

The chain employs TRBV21-1 and TRBJ2-2; the DNA was not used to check the table's D call, TRBD2. TRBV21-1 is a documented pseudogene. CDR3 length: 18 amino acids. CDR3 in amino acids: CASSKWPVRGGLTGELFF. The CDR3 region has the DNA TGTGCCAGCAGCAAATGGCCCGTTAGGGGGGGATTGACCGGGGAGCTGTTTTTT.

The V call is TRBV5-1, the J call TRBJ2-5, with TRBD2 matching 11 bases. The CDR3 consists of 15 residues. The V segment lost 0 bases and the J segment 2 bases; nucleotides outside the gene matches: 0. Germline values: CDR1 SGHRS, CDR2 YFSETQ. The CDR3 region has the DNA TGCGCCAGCAGCTTGGTAGCGGGGGGGCAAGAGACCCAGTACTTC. This encodes CASSLVAGGQETQYF.

In this sample, this clone turned up a few times. The chain recombines TRBV5-4 with TRBJ1-1, with D maybe TRBD1 (5 bases). This CDR3 has 16 residues. In germline, CDR1 is SGHNT, CDR2 YYREEE (reference sequence). Trimming removed 4 bases at V and 5 bases at J, with 21 bases between. Here the CDR3 DNA reads TGTGCCAGCAGCCCCCAGCAGGGTGGTATGCGGACTGAAGCTTTCTTT. The encoded protein is CASSPQQGGMRTEAFF.

The chain links TRBV6-1 to TRBJ2-7; D not certain. CDR3 size: 11 residues. Germline CDR1 and CDR2: MNHNS and SASEGT. The V end lost 2 bases, the J end lost 3 bases, and 2 bases lay between the germline ends. The CDR3 here is CASSEYYEQYF. CDR3 nucleotide sequence: TGTGCCAGCAGTGAATACTACGAGCAGTACTTC.

The chain employs TRBV30 and TRBJ1-3; TRBD1 matches 8 bases. From germline, CDR1 is GTSNPN and CDR2 SVGIG (reference sequence). The J segment lost 5 bases and the V segment lost 2 bases, leaving 8 bases of the junction unmatched. The CDR3 extends over 15 amino acids. DNA of the CDR3: TGTGCCTGGAGTCCCGACAGGGGCCCGAGAAACACCATATATTTT. It codes for CAWSPDRGPRNTIYF. Full variable domain (outside the CDR3, taken from reference TRBV30 and TRBJ1-3): SQTIHQWPATLVQPVGSPLSLECTVEGTSNPNLYWYRQAAGRGLQLLFYSVGIGQISSEVPQNLSASRPQDRQFILSSKKLLLSDSGFYLCAWSPDRGPRNTIYFGEGSWLTVV.

As to this clone: The junction shows a germline mismatch at one end, possibly a read error. The chain employs TRBV11-2 and TRBJ2-2; possibly TRBD2 for D (5 bases). Looked up from germline, CDR1 is SGHAT and CDR2 is FQNNGV. The CDR3 runs 15 residues. The CDR3, as DNA: TGTGCCGGCAGCCCCCCAAATCTGAGGGCCGGGGAGCTGTTTTTT. Translation gives CAGSPPNLRAGELFF.

This chain links TRBV25-1 with TRBJ2-3; D is undetermined. Germline loops: CDR1 MGHDK, CDR2 SYGVNS. Trimming pared 8 bases from V and 4 bases from J, leaving 10 bases between. This CDR3 is built from 12 residues. This chain's CDR3 is CASELTSDTQYF. As DNA, the CDR3 is TGTGCCAGCGAACTTACGTCAGATACGCAGTATTTT.